The 25 T cell receptor beta chains below come from one sample, sequenced in a study of memory CD4+ T cells and cytomegalovirus serostatus. The sort gate was single viable CD3+CD4+CD8-CD45RO+ cells for memory CD4+ T cells. Sequencing was performed with immunoSEQ multiplex PCR; in TCRdb, only in-frame clones are kept and a portion is missing. The table records 25,000 to 30,000 clones, roughly three quarters of them present only once. Material for sequencing was memory CD4+ T cells from blood. Receptors originate from an adult in good health and CMV-seronegative.

A single count supports this clone. This chain joins TRBV27 and TRBJ1-3; TRBD1 might be the D (6 bases). In germline, CDR1 is MNHEY, CDR2 SMNVEV (reference sequence). This CDR3 region has 16 residues. The germline V and J ends were trimmed by 6 bases and 4 bases, with 19 bases remaining between them. The CDR3 sequence: CASSPRGGRQGNTIYF. The DNA of the CDR3 is TGTGCCAGCAGCCCGAGGGGGGGTAGACAAGGAAACACCATATATTTT.

The chain recombines TRBV9 with TRBJ2-3; 9 bases line up with TRBD2. Germline V CDR1 and CDR2: SGDLS, YYNGEE. The ends lost 4 bases at V and 5 bases at J; junction bases unmatched: 11. The CDR3 consists of 16 residues. CDR3 amino acids: CASSPRGGAGGDTQYF. The CDR3, as DNA: TGTGCCAGCAGCCCTCGCGGGGGGGCCGGGGGAGATACGCAGTATTTT. The variable domain in full, completed from reference TRBV9 and TRBJ2-3, reads DSGVTQTPKHLITATGQRVTLRCSPRSGDLSVYWYQQSLDQGLQFLIQYYNGEERAKGNILERFSAQQFPDLHSELNLSSLELGDSALYFCASSPRGGAGGDTQYFGPGTRLTVL.

This clone was seen more than once but under ten times. The rearrangement links TRBV7-2 to TRBJ1-1; 7 nucleotides align to TRBD1. The germline CDR1 and CDR2 sequences are SGHTA and FQGNSA. This CDR3 has 15 residues. V lost 4 bases and J lost 3; bases outside the gene matches: 8. For the CDR3, the DNA is TGTGCCAGCAGCTCAACAGGGGCGCGATACACTGAAGCTTTCTTT. Encoded protein: CASSSTGARYTEAFF.

The V and J genes are TRBV6-6 and TRBJ1-1; 10 bases fit TRBD1. The V gene end was trimmed by 6 bases and the J gene end by 9 bases; junction bases not matched to a gene: 4. Germline values: CDR1 MNHNY, CDR2 SVGAGI (reference sequence). This CDR3 is built from 12 residues. CDR3 region: CASSTGQGQAFF. In DNA form, the CDR3 reads TGTGCCAGCAGCACGGGACAGGGGCAAGCTTTCTTT.

The gene calls are TRBV7-9 and TRBJ1-2; perhaps TRBD1 as D (5 bases). The V gene lost 0 bases and the J gene lost 1 base, with 9 bases spanning the gap. Germline loops: CDR1 SEHNR, CDR2 FQNEAQ (reference sequence). This CDR3 comprises 15 residues. In DNA form, the CDR3 reads TGTGCCAGCAGCTTAGCTACTGGGGGTAACTATGGCTACACCTTC. As protein: CASSLATGGNYGYTF.

This chain uses TRBV28 with TRBJ2-7, with TRBD1 matching 10 bases. With 5 bases clipped from V and 2 bases from J, the junction kept 6 bases outside the gene matches. CDR3 length equals 15 residues. Germline loops: CDR1 MDHEN, CDR2 SYDVKM. CDR3 protein: CASSTGQGVPYEQYF. The CDR3 DNA reads TGTGCCAGCAGTACTGGACAGGGGGTACCCTACGAGCAGTACTTC. The whole variable domain, remainder taken from reference TRBV28 and TRBJ2-7, is DVKVTQSSRYLVKRTGEKVFLECVQDMDHENMFWYRQDPGLGLRLIYFSYDVKMKEKGDIPEGYSVSREKKERFSLILESASTNQTSMYLCASSTGQGVPYEQYFGPGTRLTVT.

The J gene is TRBJ2-4, the V gene TRBV6-5, with D possibly being TRBD2 (6 bases). The V and J ends lost 5 bases and 3 bases respectively, with 14 bases between them. CDR1 is MNHEY and CDR2 is SVGAGI in the germline V gene. This CDR3 has 15 amino acids. CDR3 DNA: TGTGCCAGCAGTGCCGCGTGGCGGGACAAAAACATTCAGTACTTC. Its protein is CASSAAWRDKNIQYF.

The rearrangement links TRBV6-1 to TRBJ1-1; 10 bases fit TRBD1. This CDR3 comprises 15 residues. Per the germline V gene, CDR1 is MNHNS and CDR2 is SASEGT. Trimming took 5 bases from V and 5 from J; bases not matched to a gene: 8. DNA of the CDR3: TGTGCCAGCAGTACACCGACAGGGGGCAAAACTGAAGCTTTCTTT. Translated, it gives CASSTPTGGKTEAFF.

This chain connects TRBV6-5 to TRBJ1-1; D is ambiguous. The V end lost 2 bases, the J end lost 2 bases, and 12 bases lay between the germline ends. Germline V CDR1 and CDR2: MNHEY, SVGAGI. The CDR3 covers 15 residues. CDR3 nucleotide sequence: TGTGCCAGCAGTTACGGAGGAGTGAGAAACACTGAAGCTTTCTTT. It translates to CASSYGGVRNTEAFF.

This clone appeared a few times. The rearrangement uses TRBV7-9 and TRBJ1-2; D call uncertain. The CDR3 is made up of 15 amino acids. The V gene lost 2 bases and the J gene lost 4 bases, with 14 bases spanning the gap. The V gene's germline CDR1 is SEHNR and CDR2 FQNEAQ (reference sequence). The CDR3 sequence is CASSLSRGYGYGYTF. CDR3 DNA sequence: TGTGCCAGCAGCTTAAGTCGTGGCTACGGCTATGGCTACACCTTC.

The gene calls are TRBV6-6 and TRBJ2-7, with D unclear. Germline V gene sequence: CDR1 MNHNY, CDR2 SVGAGI (reference sequence). V lost 2 bases to trimming and J lost 6 bases, with 8 bases between them. This CDR3 is 12 amino acids long. CDR3 protein: CASSYRVIEQYF. CDR3 nucleotides: TGTGCCAGCAGTTACAGGGTAATCGAGCAGTACTTC.

The rearrangement uses TRBV9 and TRBJ2-5; TRBD1 aligns across 9 bases. The CDR3 covers 17 residues. V shed 3 bases and J 2 bases; nucleotides not matched to a gene: 11. Germline assignment: CDR1 SGDLS and CDR2 YYNGEE. CDR3 amino acids: CASSARYGTGSQETQYF. CDR3 nucleotide sequence: TGTGCCAGCAGCGCTAGATACGGGACAGGGAGTCAAGAGACCCAGTACTTC.

The J gene is TRBJ1-3, the V gene TRBV30, with TRBD1 matching over 8 bases. The ends lost 2 bases at V and 2 bases at J; junction bases unmatched: 2. Germline loops: CDR1 GTSNPN, CDR2 SVGIG (reference sequence). There are 14 residues in the CDR3. The CDR3 sequence is CAWSLRGPGNTIYF. The CDR3 DNA reads as TGTGCCTGGAGTCTCAGGGGGCCTGGAAACACCATATATTTT.

This clone has just a few counts. Other nucleotide sequences from this sample produce the same CDR3. The chain is built from TRBV6-5 and TRBJ1-5; 7 bases map to TRBD1. This CDR3 is 14 amino acids long. Trimming at V came to 5 bases and at J to 3 bases, leaving 4 bases not matched to a gene. CDR1 MNHEY and CDR2 SVGAGI come from the germline V gene. This CDR3 reads CASSRDSYNQPQHF. The CDR3 DNA reads TGTGCCAGCAGTCGGGACAGTTACAATCAGCCCCAGCATTTT.

The gene calls are TRBV10-2 and TRBJ1-5; unclear D gene. This CDR3 is built from 14 residues. With 0 bases removed from V and 0 bases from J, the gap between germline ends came to 3 bases. CDR1 is WSHSY, CDR2 SAAADI, per germline. The CDR3 sequence: CASSESHSNQPQHF. The DNA for the CDR3 is TGCGCCAGCAGTGAGTCGCATAGCAATCAGCCCCAGCATTTT.

This clone was seen a single time. The J gene is TRBJ2-2, the V gene TRBV10-3, with no clear D. There are 14 residues in the CDR3. Looked up from germline, CDR1 is ENHRY and CDR2 is SYGVKD. Trimming stripped 4 bases from V and 4 bases from J, with 10 bases between. CDR3 coding DNA: TGTGCCATCAGTGCCCCCCGAGGCACCGGGGAGCTGTTTTTT. Translation gives CAISAPRGTGELFF.

V gene TRBV30 combines with J gene TRBJ1-4, with D possibly matching TRBD1 (5 bases). The CDR3 loop spans 14 amino acids. CDR1 GTSNPN and CDR2 SVGIG come from the germline V gene (reference sequence). Trimming pared 0 bases from V and 8 bases from J, leaving 13 bases between. CDR3 DNA sequence: TGTGCCTGGAGTGTAGCGGGGCGCGGAGAAAAACTGTTTTTT. Translated: CAWSVAGRGEKLFF.

The CDR3 DNA sequence: TGCGCCAGCAGCCCTCAGGGCGCTTCTGCTAACTATGGCTACACCTTC. Its translation: CASSPQGASANYGYTF. This chain connects TRBV5-1 to TRBJ1-2; a possible D gene is TRBD1 (5 bases). CDR1 is SGHRS and CDR2 is YFSETQ in the germline V gene. Trimming stripped 4 bases from V and 0 bases from J, with 16 bases between. The CDR3 has 16 amino acids.

Only one count was recorded for this clone. CDR3 in amino acids: CASSLNLGAGYGYTF. DNA for the CDR3: TGTGCCAGCAGCTTAAATCTGGGGGCAGGCTATGGCTACACCTTC. This chain connects TRBV7-8 to TRBJ1-2, with D possibly TRBD1 on 6 matching bases. CDR1 is SGHVS, CDR2 FQNEAQ, per germline. This CDR3 contains 15 residues. Trimming pared 2 bases from V and 4 bases from J, leaving 14 bases between.

This clone was observed once. This rearrangement joins TRBV6-5 to TRBJ1-2, with D possibly matching TRBD1 (5 bases). The V end was cut by 2 bases, the J end by 6 bases, with 16 bases between. The CDR3 is 15 residues long. From germline, CDR1 is MNHEY and CDR2 SVGAGI. The CDR3 DNA is TGTGCCAGCAGTTACGACGGGACCACCGCAAATGGCTACACCTTC. Translating gives CASSYDGTTANGYTF.

This clone was found once. The chain combines TRBV6-1 with TRBJ1-2, with TRBD1 matching over 8 bases. In germline, CDR1 is MNHNS, CDR2 SASEGT. The CDR3 has 15 residues. V was pared by 3 bases and J by 1 base, with 4 bases of the junction left unmatched. The CDR3 nucleotides read TGTGCCAGCAGTGAGGGGACAGGCGGTAACTATGGCTACACCTTC. Translating gives CASSEGTGGNYGYTF.

The chain is built from TRBV7-2 and TRBJ1-1; no definite D call. This CDR3 is built from 13 residues. Germline V gene lookup returns CDR1 SGHTA and CDR2 FQGNSA. Trimming left V 4 bases short and J 6 bases short, with 12 bases between. The CDR3 protein is CASSSTRNAEAFF. CDR3 bases: TGTGCCAGCAGCTCCACACGAAACGCTGAAGCTTTCTTT.

This chain uses TRBV7-8 with TRBJ1-5, with unresolved D. There are 13 residues in the CDR3. Germline CDR1 reads SGHVS; CDR2 reads FQNEAQ. The V gene lost 3 bases and the J gene lost 4 bases, with 7 bases spanning the gap. This chain's CDR3 is CASSFSVNQPQHF. In DNA, the CDR3 is TGTGCCAGCAGCTTTTCCGTTAATCAGCCCCAGCATTTT.

The chain is built from TRBV4-1 and TRBJ2-7; D gene uncertain. V was trimmed by 2 bases and J by 1 base, leaving 18 bases between them. CDR1 and CDR2 from the germline V gene are MGHRA and YSYEKL. The CDR3 extends over 17 amino acids. As DNA, the CDR3 is TGCGCCAGCAGCCAATTTGCAAGATTCAGTGGTTCCTACGAGCAGTACTTC. This codes for CASSQFARFSGSYEQYF.

The chain joins TRBV10-3 to TRBJ1-2, with 7 bases lining up with TRBD1. Germline V lookup: CDR1 ENHRY, CDR2 SYGVKD. This CDR3 has 13 amino acids. V was pared by 10 bases and J by 0 bases, with 5 bases of the junction left unmatched. CDR3 region: CASGDSTNYGYTF. The CDR3 DNA reads TGTGCCAGCGGGGACAGCACTAACTATGGCTACACCTTC.